Listed below are T cell receptor beta chains from one sample, sequenced in a study of OX40 agonist ivuxolimab in advanced cancers. Profiled with immunoSEQ multiplex PCR; TCRdb holds only in-frame clones, not every one. The data show around 34,000 clones, about nine tenths seen once. The sequencing used CD4+ or CD8+ T cells sorted from blood, collected in a trial of the OX40 agonist ivuxolimab. These receptors all stem from an adult with an advanced solid tumor such as melanoma, head and neck, liver or kidney cancer. Both conserved end residues are part of each CDR3. The order of the fields is CDR3 DNA, CDR3 protein, D gene, V gene, clone size, J gene. A D gene is named only where the DNA matches it firmly. For some rows the clone size is stated as once, few or many, or as a class when expanded; others skip it.

DNA: TGTGCCAGCAGCTTTGAAGGCGGAGCCTACGAGCAGTACTTC; CDR3: CASSFEGGAYEQYF; D: -; V: TRBV4-2; size: -; J: TRBJ2-7
DNA: TGCAGTGTCGCAGGATCCTATGGCTACACCTTC; CDR3: CSVAGSYGYTF; D: -; V: TRBV20-1; size: -; J: TRBJ1-2
DNA: TGTGCCAGCAGCTTAGTCGGAGAGGGAGAGACCCAGTACTTC; CDR3: CASSLVGEGETQYF; D: -; V: TRBV7-7; size: -; J: TRBJ2-5
DNA: TGTGCCAGCAGCTTAAGGCGGCCTAGCACAGATACGCAGTATTTT; CDR3: CASSLRRPSTDTQYF; D: -; V: TRBV7-8; size: -; J: TRBJ2-3
DNA: TGTGCCAGCAGCTTAGAATTCAGGGCGTTTCAAGAGACCCAGTACTTC; CDR3: CASSLEFRAFQETQYF; D: -; V: TRBV7-8; size: -; J: TRBJ2-5
DNA: TGCAGGGCGACAGCGAACACTGAAGCTTTCTTT; CDR3: CRATANTEAFF; D: -; V: TRBV29-1; size: -; J: TRBJ1-1
DNA: TGTGCCAGCAGCGTTTTCGGAACGCCGGCGCCCGGGGATGGCTACACCTTC; CDR3: CASSVFGTPAPGDGYTF; D: -; V: TRBV9; size: once; J: TRBJ1-2
DNA: TGTGCCAGCACCGCCGGACAGGGCGGCTATGGCTACACCTTC; CDR3: CASTAGQGGYGYTF; D: TRBD1; V: TRBV25-1; size: few; J: TRBJ1-2
DNA: TGTGCCAGCAGCATTATTAACACTGAAGCTTTCTTT; CDR3: CASSIINTEAFF; D: -; V: TRBV7-9; size: -; J: TRBJ1-1
DNA: TGTGCCAGCAGTTCCTCACAAGAGACCCAGTACTTC; CDR3: CASSSSQETQYF; D: -; V: TRBV28; size: -; J: TRBJ2-5
DNA: TGTGCCAGCAGTGAAGCCACCGGGACAAGATATGGCTACACCTTC; CDR3: CASSEATGTRYGYTF; D: -; V: TRBV6-1; size: -; J: TRBJ1-2
DNA: TGTGCCAGAAGCTTGGCGGTTTCCAAAAACATTCAGTACTTC; CDR3: CARSLAVSKNIQYF; D: -; V: TRBV5-3; size: once; J: TRBJ2-4